Sequencing of this T cell receptor beta chain was carried out in a study of T-cell reconstitution after alpha-beta-depleted transplantation in children. Comments on this clonotype: Its specificity is not known.

For TCRbeta, the library was prepared with unique molecular identifiers. TCRdb redid the calling of the PCR reads with MiXCR, one entry per CDR3 protein. This sample carries roughly 420,000 distinct CDR3 sequences, 15% to 20% of them seen once, and the ten largest clones take 25% to 30%. Study-level points and caveats: Diversity of TCRbeta at day 60 was high in some patients, arising from surviving recipient T cells and thymic progenitors. At one year after transplant, newly produced T cells mostly accounted for T-cell counts and diversity.

V dropped 4 bases and J dropped 1 base, with 14 bases sitting between them. From germline, CDR1 is SGHDT and CDR2 YYEEEE. This CDR3 spans 15 amino acids. The specimen was PBMCs, mostly from graft donor cells, collected 360 days after TCRalphabeta/CD19-depleted stem cell transplant. The chain is built from TRBV5-6 and TRBJ2-5; D gene unclear. The receptor was derived from a boy under two years old who had a stem cell transplant for Wiskott-Aldrich syndrome, so the T cells may come from the graft donor. CDR3 nucleotide sequence: TGTGCCAGCAGCCGAATGCAGTTAATCCAAGAGACCCAGTACTTC. Translation: CASSRMQLIQETQYF. Drawing the rest from reference TRBV5-6 and TRBJ2-5, the complete variable domain is DAGVTQSPTHLIKTRGQQVTLRCSPKSGHDTVSWYQQALGQGPQFIFQYYEEEERQRGNFPDRFSGHQFPNYSSELNVNALLLGDSALYLCASSRMQLIQETQYFGPGTRLLVL.